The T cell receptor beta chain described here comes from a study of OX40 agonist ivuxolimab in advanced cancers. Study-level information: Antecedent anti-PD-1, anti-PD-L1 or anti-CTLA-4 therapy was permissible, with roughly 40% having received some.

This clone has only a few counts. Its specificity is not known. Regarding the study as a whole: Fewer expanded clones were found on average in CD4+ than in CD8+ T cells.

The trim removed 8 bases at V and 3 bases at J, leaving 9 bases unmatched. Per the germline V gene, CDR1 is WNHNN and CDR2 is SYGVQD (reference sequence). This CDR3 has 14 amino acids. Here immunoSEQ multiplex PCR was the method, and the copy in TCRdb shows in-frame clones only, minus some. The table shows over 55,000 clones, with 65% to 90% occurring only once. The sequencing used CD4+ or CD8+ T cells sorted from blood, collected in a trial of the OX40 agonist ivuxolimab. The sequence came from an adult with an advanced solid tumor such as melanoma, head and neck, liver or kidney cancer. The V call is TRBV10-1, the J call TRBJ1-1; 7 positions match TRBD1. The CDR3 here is CASGKLTGDTEAFF. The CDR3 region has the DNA TGCGCCAGCGGGAAACTAACAGGGGACACTGAAGCTTTCTTT.